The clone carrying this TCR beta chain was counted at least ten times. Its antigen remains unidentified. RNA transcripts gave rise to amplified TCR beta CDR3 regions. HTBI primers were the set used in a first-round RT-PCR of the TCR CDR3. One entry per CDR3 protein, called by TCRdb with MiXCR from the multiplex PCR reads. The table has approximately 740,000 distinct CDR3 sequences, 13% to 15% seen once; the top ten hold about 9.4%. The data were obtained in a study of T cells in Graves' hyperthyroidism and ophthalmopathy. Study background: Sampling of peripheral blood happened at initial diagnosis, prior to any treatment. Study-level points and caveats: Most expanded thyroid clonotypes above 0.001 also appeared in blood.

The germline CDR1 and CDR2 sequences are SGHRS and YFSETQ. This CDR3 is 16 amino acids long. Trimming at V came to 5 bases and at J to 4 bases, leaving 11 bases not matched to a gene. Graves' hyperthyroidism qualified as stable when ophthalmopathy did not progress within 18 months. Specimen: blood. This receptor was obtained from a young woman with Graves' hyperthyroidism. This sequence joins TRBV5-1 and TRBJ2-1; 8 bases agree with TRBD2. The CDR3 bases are TGCGCCAGCAGGCGGGAACCGGGACTAGGGTACAATGAGCAGTTCTTC. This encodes CASRREPGLGYNEQFF.